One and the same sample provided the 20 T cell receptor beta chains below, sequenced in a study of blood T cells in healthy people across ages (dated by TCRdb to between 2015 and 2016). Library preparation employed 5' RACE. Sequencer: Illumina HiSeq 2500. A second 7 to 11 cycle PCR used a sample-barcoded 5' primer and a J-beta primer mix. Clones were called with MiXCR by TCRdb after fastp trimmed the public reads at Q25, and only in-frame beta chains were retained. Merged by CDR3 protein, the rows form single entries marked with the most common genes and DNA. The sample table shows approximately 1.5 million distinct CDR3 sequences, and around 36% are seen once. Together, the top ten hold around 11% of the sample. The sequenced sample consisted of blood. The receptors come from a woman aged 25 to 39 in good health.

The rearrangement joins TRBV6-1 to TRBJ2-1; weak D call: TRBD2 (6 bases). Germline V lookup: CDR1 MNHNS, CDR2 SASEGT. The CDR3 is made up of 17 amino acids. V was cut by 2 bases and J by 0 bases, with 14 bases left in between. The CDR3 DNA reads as TGTGCCAGCAGTGAAAGGGCCCCCGGGAGCTCCTACAATGAGCAGTTCTTC. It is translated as CASSERAPGSSYNEQFF.

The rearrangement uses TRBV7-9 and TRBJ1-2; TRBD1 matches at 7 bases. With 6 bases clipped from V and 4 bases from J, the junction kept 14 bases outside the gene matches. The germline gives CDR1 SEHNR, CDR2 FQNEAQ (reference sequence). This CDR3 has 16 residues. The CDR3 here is CASSRRQGTRSYGYTF. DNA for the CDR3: TGTGCCAGCAGTCGGAGACAGGGCACGAGGAGCTATGGCTACACCTTC. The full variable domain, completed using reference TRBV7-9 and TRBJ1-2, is DTGVSQNPRHKITKRGQNVTFRCDPISEHNRLYWYRQTLGQGPEFLTYFQNEAQLEKSRLLSDRFSAERPKGSFSTLEIQRTEQGDSAMYLCASSRRQGTRSYGYTFGSGTRLTVV.

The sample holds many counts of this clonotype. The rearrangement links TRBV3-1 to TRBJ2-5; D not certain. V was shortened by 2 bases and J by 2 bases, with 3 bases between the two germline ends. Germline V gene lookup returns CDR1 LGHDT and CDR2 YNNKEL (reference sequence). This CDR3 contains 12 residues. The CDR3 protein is CASSQLQETQYF. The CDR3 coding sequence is TGTGCCAGCAGCCAACTTCAAGAGACCCAGTACTTC.

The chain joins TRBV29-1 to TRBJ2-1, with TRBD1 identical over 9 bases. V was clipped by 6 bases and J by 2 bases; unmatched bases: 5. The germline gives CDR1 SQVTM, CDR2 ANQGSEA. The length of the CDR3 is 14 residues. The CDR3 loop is CSVGRDRAYNEQFF. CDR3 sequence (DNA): TGCAGCGTGGGCCGGGACAGGGCCTACAATGAGCAGTTCTTC.

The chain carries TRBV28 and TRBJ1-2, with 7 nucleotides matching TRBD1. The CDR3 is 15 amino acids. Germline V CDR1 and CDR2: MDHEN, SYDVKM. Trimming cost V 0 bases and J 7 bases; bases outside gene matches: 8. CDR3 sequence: CASSLWADREGGYTF. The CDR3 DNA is TGTGCCAGCAGTTTATGGGCCGACAGGGAGGGTGGCTACACCTTC.

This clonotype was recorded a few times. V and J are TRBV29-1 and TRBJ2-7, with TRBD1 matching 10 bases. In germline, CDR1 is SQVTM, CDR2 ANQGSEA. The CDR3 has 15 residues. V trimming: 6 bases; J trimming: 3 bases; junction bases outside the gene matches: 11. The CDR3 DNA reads TGCAGCGTGGGAGACACCGGGACAGGGGTCTACGAGCAGTACTTC. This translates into CSVGDTGTGVYEQYF.

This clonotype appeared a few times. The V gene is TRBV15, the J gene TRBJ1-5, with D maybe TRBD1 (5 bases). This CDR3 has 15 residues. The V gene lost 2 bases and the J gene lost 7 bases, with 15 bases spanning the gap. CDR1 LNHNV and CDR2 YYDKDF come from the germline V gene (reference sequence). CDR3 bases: TGTGCCACCAGCAGAATATATGGGGGTTTACAGCCCCAGCATTTT. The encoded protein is CATSRIYGGLQPQHF.

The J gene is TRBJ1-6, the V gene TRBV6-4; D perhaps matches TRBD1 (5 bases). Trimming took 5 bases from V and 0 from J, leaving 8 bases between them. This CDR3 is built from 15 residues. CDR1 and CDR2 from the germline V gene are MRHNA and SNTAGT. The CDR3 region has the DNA TGTGCCAGCAGTCGACAGAGCTCCTATAATTCACCCCTCCACTTT. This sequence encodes CASSRQSSYNSPLHF.

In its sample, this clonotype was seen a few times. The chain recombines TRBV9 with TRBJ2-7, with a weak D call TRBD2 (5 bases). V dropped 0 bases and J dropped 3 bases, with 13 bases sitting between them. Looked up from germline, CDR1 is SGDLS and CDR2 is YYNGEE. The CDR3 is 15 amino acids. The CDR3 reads CASSVEVGLNYEQYF. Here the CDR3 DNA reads TGTGCCAGCAGCGTAGAGGTAGGACTGAACTACGAGCAGTACTTC.

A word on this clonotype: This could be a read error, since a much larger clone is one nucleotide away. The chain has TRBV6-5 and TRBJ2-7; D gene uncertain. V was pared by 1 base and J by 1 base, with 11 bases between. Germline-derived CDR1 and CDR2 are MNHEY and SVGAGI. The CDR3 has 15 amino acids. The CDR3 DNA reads TGTGCCAGCAGTTACTTTCCGGATAGATCCTACGAGCAGTACTTC. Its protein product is CASSYFPDRSYEQYF.

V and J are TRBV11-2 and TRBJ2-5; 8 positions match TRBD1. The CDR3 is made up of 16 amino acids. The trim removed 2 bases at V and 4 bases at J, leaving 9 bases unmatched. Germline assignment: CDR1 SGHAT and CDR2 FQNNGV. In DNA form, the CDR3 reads TGTGCCAGCAGCTTAACCTTGACAGGGGCGGGAGAGACCCAGTACTTC. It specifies CASSLTLTGAGETQYF.

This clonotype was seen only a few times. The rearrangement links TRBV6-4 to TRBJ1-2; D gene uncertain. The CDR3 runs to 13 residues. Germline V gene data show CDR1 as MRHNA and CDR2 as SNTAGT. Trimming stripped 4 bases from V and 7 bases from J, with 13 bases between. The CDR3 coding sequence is TGTGCCAGCAGTGTGACGGGTTCGGGTGGCTACACCTTC. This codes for CASSVTGSGGYTF.

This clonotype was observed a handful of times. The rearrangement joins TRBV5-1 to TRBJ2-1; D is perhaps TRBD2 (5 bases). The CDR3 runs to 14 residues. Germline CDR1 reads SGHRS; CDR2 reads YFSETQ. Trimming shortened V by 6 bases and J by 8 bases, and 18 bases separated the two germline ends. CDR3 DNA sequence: TGCGCCAGCAAGCTGGGGTCGGGGATCGATGAGCAGTTCTTC. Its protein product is CASKLGSGIDEQFF.

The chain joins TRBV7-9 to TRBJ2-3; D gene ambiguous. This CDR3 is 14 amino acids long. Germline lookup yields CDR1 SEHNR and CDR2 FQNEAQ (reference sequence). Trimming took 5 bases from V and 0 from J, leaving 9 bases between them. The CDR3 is CASSQSSSTDTQYF. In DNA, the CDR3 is TGTGCCAGCAGCCAGTCCTCTAGCACAGATACGCAGTATTTT.

The CDR3 sequence: CASSLAQGPQPYEQYF. CDR3 coding DNA: TGTGCCAGCAGCTTAGCCCAGGGGCCCCAGCCCTACGAGCAGTACTTC. V and J are TRBV7-9 and TRBJ2-7; a weak D match, TRBD1 (6 bases). With 0 bases removed from V and 2 bases from J, the gap between germline ends came to 14 bases. The length of the CDR3 is 16 residues. Germline values: CDR1 SEHNR, CDR2 FQNEAQ (reference sequence).

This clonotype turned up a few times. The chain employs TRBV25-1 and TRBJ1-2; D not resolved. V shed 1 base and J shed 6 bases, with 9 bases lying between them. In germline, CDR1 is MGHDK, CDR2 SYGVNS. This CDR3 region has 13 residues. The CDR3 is CASSELVGDGYTF. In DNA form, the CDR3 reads TGTGCCAGCAGTGAATTGGTGGGTGATGGCTACACCTTC.

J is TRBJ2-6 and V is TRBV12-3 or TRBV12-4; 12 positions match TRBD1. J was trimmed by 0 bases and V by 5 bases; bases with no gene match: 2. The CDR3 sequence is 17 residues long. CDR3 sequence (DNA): TGTGCCAGCAGTGGGACAGGGGGCCTCTCTGGGGCCAACGTCCTGACTTTC. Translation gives CASSGTGGLSGANVLTF.

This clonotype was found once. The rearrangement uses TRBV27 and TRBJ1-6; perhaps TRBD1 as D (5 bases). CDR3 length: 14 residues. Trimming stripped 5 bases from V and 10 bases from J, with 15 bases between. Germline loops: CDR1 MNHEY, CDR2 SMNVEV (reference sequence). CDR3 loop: CASSPGLRGSPLHF. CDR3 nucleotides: TGTGCCAGCAGTCCGGGATTACGGGGGTCACCCCTCCACTTT.

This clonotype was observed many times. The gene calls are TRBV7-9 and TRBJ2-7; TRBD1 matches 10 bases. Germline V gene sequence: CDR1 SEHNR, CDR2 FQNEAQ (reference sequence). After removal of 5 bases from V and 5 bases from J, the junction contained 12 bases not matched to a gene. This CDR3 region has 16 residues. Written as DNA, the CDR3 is TGTGCCAGCAGCGAACCCCCGGGACAGGGGCGCCACGAGCAGTACTTC. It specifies CASSEPPGQGRHEQYF. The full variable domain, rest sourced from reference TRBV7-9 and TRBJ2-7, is DTGVSQNPRHKITKRGQNVTFRCDPISEHNRLYWYRQTLGQGPEFLTYFQNEAQLEKSRLLSDRFSAERPKGSFSTLEIQRTEQGDSAMYLCASSEPPGQGRHEQYFGPGTRLTVT.

CDR3 coding DNA: TGCAGTGCTAGAGCTGGTGCAGGGGCACATCAGCCCCAGCATTTT. Amino acid sequence: CSARAGAGAHQPQHF. The genes are TRBV20-1 and TRBJ1-5; maybe TRBD1 (6 bases). Trimming cost V 1 base and J 5 bases, with 15 bases left between them. CDR1 is DFQATT and CDR2 is SNEGSKA in the germline V gene (reference sequence). The CDR3 runs 15 residues.